The T cell receptor (beta chain) under discussion was sequenced for a study of cytomegalovirus exposure and HLA in healthy donors. The CDR3 length is 14 residues. Germline V gene sequence: CDR1 MNHEY, CDR2 SMNVEV (reference sequence). V was clipped by 8 bases and J by 6 bases; unmatched bases: 12. Assay used: immunoSEQ multiplex PCR; TCRdb lists only in-frame clones, some missing. This sample has about 150,000 clones, with 75% to 90% found just once. The chain has TRBV27 and TRBJ2-7; 8 bases map to TRBD1. The sample consisted of PBMCs. This sequence originates from a man aged 18 to 30 in good health and CMV-seropositive. The CDR3 loop is CASRPGTGLAEQYF. CDR3 sequence (DNA): TGTGCCAGCCGGCCCGGGACAGGCTTGGCCGAGCAGTACTTC.